One sample yielded the 24 T cell receptor beta chains listed below, sequenced in a study of T cell repertoires in cytomegalovirus infection. TCRdb used MiXCR to reprocess the reads, holding one entry per CDR3 protein. Of around 240,000 distinct CDR3 sequences in the sample, 22% were seen once. The material sequenced was CD8+ T cells from PBMCs. The receptors were gathered from a human donor in good health (CMV status not recorded). Some clones in this sample may be carry-over from other donors' samples.

This clonotype has at least ten counts. The J gene is TRBJ1-3, the V gene TRBV7-2; D gene unclear. Deletions cut 2 bases from V and 0 bases from J, with 11 bases between. The CDR3 contains 16 residues. Per the germline V gene, CDR1 is SGHTA and CDR2 is FQGNSA. The CDR3 reads CASSLTFRGSGNTIYF. In nucleotides, the CDR3 is TGTGCCAGCAGCTTAACGTTCCGGGGCTCTGGAAACACCATATATTTT.

The V call is TRBV5-4, the J call TRBJ1-2, with D unresolved. Trimming took 4 bases from V and 8 from J, leaving 9 bases between them. The germline V gene has CDR1 SGHNT and CDR2 YYREEE (reference sequence). The CDR3 loop spans 11 amino acids. CDR3 sequence: CASSLVVGYTF. The CDR3 coding sequence is TGTGCCAGCAGCCTGGTAGTGGGCTACACCTTC.

This clonotype was recorded many times. The gene calls are TRBV7-9 and TRBJ2-5; D unclear. Trimming shortened V by 1 base and J by 3 bases, and 6 bases separated the two germline ends. CDR1 is SEHNR, CDR2 FQNEAQ, per germline (reference sequence). The CDR3 totals 13 residues. The CDR3 sequence: CASSLVTEETQYF. CDR3 in DNA: TGTGCCAGCAGCTTAGTTACAGAAGAGACCCAGTACTTC.

On this clonotype itself: This clone may be a read error of a much larger clone one base away. The chain joins TRBV7-6 to TRBJ2-1, with D maybe TRBD2 (5 bases). The germline CDR1 and CDR2 sequences are SGHVS and FNYEAQ. The CDR3 sequence is 17 residues long. V was shortened by 5 bases and J by 12 bases, with 29 bases between the two germline ends. CDR3 sequence (DNA): TGTGCCAGCAGCCTAGAACCCGGGATAGGGTTACCTACGGGGCAGTTCTTC. Translating gives CASSLEPGIGLPTGQFF.

The V gene is TRBV29-1, the J gene TRBJ1-1, with D perhaps matching TRBD1 (6 bases). Germline CDR1 SQVTM, CDR2 ANQGSEA. The V gene lost 3 bases and the J gene lost 1 base, with 12 bases spanning the gap. The CDR3 has 14 amino acids. The CDR3 sequence: CSVDPGTTNTEAFF. The DNA of the CDR3 is TGCAGCGTTGACCCTGGGACAACGAACACTGAAGCTTTCTTT.

This clonotype was recorded a few times. The V call is TRBV5-1, the J call TRBJ1-1; 7 positions match TRBD1. CDR3 length: 14 amino acids. Germline CDR1 reads SGHRS; CDR2 reads YFSETQ. After removal of 3 bases from V and 2 bases from J, the junction contained 4 bases not matched to a gene. In DNA form, the CDR3 reads TGCGCCAGCAGCTGGGGACAGATTAACACTGAAGCTTTCTTT. Its protein is CASSWGQINTEAFF.

This clonotype was counted a few times. The chain uses TRBV12-3 or TRBV12-4 and TRBJ1-2; the match to TRBD1 covers 8 bases. The CDR3 is 14 amino acids. Trimming took 3 bases from V and 6 from J; bases not matched to a gene: 6. Here the CDR3 DNA reads TGTGCCAGCAGTTTCTCGCAGGGGGCGGATGGCTACACCTTC. This translates into CASSFSQGADGYTF.

This chain links TRBV7-9 with TRBJ1-6, with D possibly TRBD1 on 6 matching bases. Germline CDR1 and CDR2: SEHNR and FQNEAQ (reference sequence). CDR3 length: 14 amino acids. Trimming cost V 0 bases and J 14 bases, with 14 bases left between them. The CDR3: CASSLAVGAGTLHF. DNA for the CDR3: TGTGCCAGCAGCTTAGCGGTGGGGGCCGGTACCCTCCACTTT.

The chain links TRBV13 to TRBJ2-2; 14 nucleotides line up with TRBD2. The germline V gene encodes CDR1 PRHDT and CDR2 FYEKMQ (reference sequence). The CDR3 is 19 residues long. V lost 5 bases, J lost 0 bases, and 8 bases stayed unmatched. The CDR3 is CASSEWTSGGISNTGELFF. In DNA, the CDR3 is TGTGCCAGCAGCGAATGGACTAGCGGGGGGATCTCGAACACCGGGGAGCTGTTTTTT.

This sequence joins TRBV7-9 and TRBJ1-2, with TRBD1 matching over 8 bases. The CDR3 sequence is 15 residues long. V shed 5 bases, J shed 3 bases, and the junction held 8 bases outside the gene matches. From germline, CDR1 is SEHNR and CDR2 FQNEAQ (reference sequence). The DNA for the CDR3 is TGTGCCAGCAGCGCCCCGACAGGGGCACACTATGGCTACACCTTC. It specifies CASSAPTGAHYGYTF.

This clonotype was seen a single time. The rearrangement uses TRBV20-1 and TRBJ1-1; D is undetermined. The CDR3 consists of 13 residues. Germline CDR1 reads DFQATT; CDR2 reads SNEGSKA (reference sequence). Between the trimmed V and J ends, which lost 4 bases and 1 base, there was a span of 10 bases. The CDR3 nucleotides read TGCAGTGCTACCCGGGGAGCGAACACTGAAGCTTTCTTT. It encodes CSATRGANTEAFF.

This clonotype was seen many times. In DNA form, the CDR3 reads TGTGCCAGCAGCTCCTCATACTACGAGCAGTACTTC. Translated, it gives CASSSSYYEQYF. The V gene is TRBV7-8, the J gene TRBJ2-7; no clear D gene. V lost 4 bases and J lost 3, with 7 bases in between. The germline CDR1 and CDR2 sequences are SGHVS and FQNEAQ. The CDR3 sequence is 12 residues long.

This clonotype was counted only a few times. The rearrangement links TRBV20-1 to TRBJ2-1, with TRBD2 matching over 10 bases. The V and J ends lost 6 bases and 0 bases, in that order; junction bases with no gene match: 8. The CDR3 loop spans 16 amino acids. The germline V gene has CDR1 DFQATT and CDR2 SNEGSKA (reference sequence). In DNA form, the CDR3 reads TGCAGTGCCCTCAGCGGGGGGGCGACCTCCTACAATGAGCAGTTCTTC. Amino acids: CSALSGGATSYNEQFF.

This chain uses TRBV2 with TRBJ2-3; perhaps TRBD2 as D (6 bases). V was clipped by 11 bases and J by 2 bases, with 17 bases between them. Per the germline V gene, CDR1 is SNHLY and CDR2 is FYNNEI. The CDR3 contains 14 residues. The CDR3 coding sequence is TGTGCCTGGGGAACCGGGGGATACACAGATACGCAGTATTTT. Translated, it gives CAWGTGGYTDTQYF.

This clonotype was seen ten or more times. The V gene is TRBV7-6, the J gene TRBJ2-4; 13 bases map to TRBD2. This CDR3 comprises 19 residues. Trimming removed 5 bases from V and 1 base from J; junction bases left unmatched: 11. Looked up from germline, CDR1 is SGHVS and CDR2 is FNYEAQ. For the CDR3, the DNA is TGTGCCAGCAGCCCGACTAGCGGGGGGCCCTGGGACGCCAAAAACATTCAGTACTTC. This translates into CASSPTSGGPWDAKNIQYF.

The rearrangement uses TRBV28 and TRBJ1-6; D call uncertain. Between the trimmed V and J ends, which lost 7 bases and 9 bases, there was a span of 16 bases. Germline V gives CDR1 MDHEN, CDR2 SYDVKM. The CDR3 sequence is 14 residues long. CDR3: CASIPRMGASPLHF. The CDR3 nucleotides read TGTGCCAGCATCCCGCGCATGGGAGCTTCACCCCTCCACTTT.

This clonotype was counted at least ten times. The chain carries TRBV9 and TRBJ2-3; D is unresolved. This CDR3 comprises 13 residues. Trimming cost V 0 bases and J 6 bases, with 8 bases left between them. Looked up from germline, CDR1 is SGDLS and CDR2 is YYNGEE. The CDR3 loop is CASSVEVPDTQYF. CDR3 DNA: TGTGCCAGCAGCGTAGAGGTTCCGGATACGCAGTATTTT.

This clonotype has at least ten counts. The chain couples TRBV27 to TRBJ2-5, with 11 bases identical to TRBD2. The germline V gene has CDR1 MNHEY and CDR2 SMNVEV (reference sequence). The CDR3 loop spans 17 amino acids. With 5 bases clipped from V and 3 bases from J, the junction kept 11 bases outside the gene matches. CDR3 in DNA: TGTGCCAGCAGTCCTATCTGGCTAGCGGGGGGAAAAGAGACCCAGTACTTC. Its protein product is CASSPIWLAGGKETQYF.

This clonotype appeared many times. DNA of the CDR3: TGTGCCAGCAGCGGGGGGGCGGGCAATGAGCAGTTCTTC. Its translation: CASSGGAGNEQFF. This chain joins TRBV11-1 and TRBJ2-1; D might be TRBD2 (7 bases). Trimming removed 5 bases from V and 6 bases from J, with 11 bases in between. In germline, CDR1 is SGHAT, CDR2 FQDESV (reference sequence). The CDR3 is 13 amino acids.

The table lists this clonotype with a few counts. The chain has TRBV7-9 and TRBJ2-1; D may correspond to TRBD1 or TRBD2 (6 bases each). Trimming shortened V by 2 bases and J by 8 bases, and 22 bases separated the two germline ends. CDR3 size: 17 residues. CDR1 SEHNR and CDR2 FQNEAQ come from the germline V gene (reference sequence). CDR3 residues: CASSLLATGAPGDEQFF. CDR3 bases: TGTGCCAGCAGCTTACTAGCGACGGGGGCCCCAGGGGATGAGCAGTTCTTC.

This clonotype was found a few times. The J gene is TRBJ1-1, the V gene TRBV7-9; maybe TRBD1 (5 bases). The ends were cut back, 0 bases at V and 4 bases at J, with 12 bases in the middle. This CDR3 is built from 15 residues. The germline V gene has CDR1 SEHNR and CDR2 FQNEAQ (reference sequence). CDR3 nucleotide sequence: TGTGCCAGCAGCTTAGCGGAAGGGGCCATCACTGAAGCTTTCTTT. Translated, it gives CASSLAEGAITEAFF.

Ten or more counts support this clonotype. The chain links TRBV28 to TRBJ1-1, with 9 positions matching TRBD1. The CDR3 has 16 amino acids. V was clipped by 8 bases and J by 0 bases; unmatched bases: 10. Germline CDR1 is MDHEN and CDR2 is SYDVKM. CDR3 nucleotides: TGTGCCAGCGGAACCGGGACAGGGACCTTGAACACTGAAGCTTTCTTT. Translating gives CASGTGTGTLNTEAFF.

V gene TRBV6-2 or TRBV6-3 combines with J gene TRBJ2-5; the match to TRBD2 covers 16 bases. Germline lookup yields CDR1 MNHEY and CDR2 SVGEGT. After removal of 0 bases from V and 5 bases from J, the junction contained 3 bases not matched to a gene. The CDR3 spans 17 residues. The CDR3 bases are TGTGCCAGCAGTTACTCCCCGGGACTAGCGGGAGGGGAGACCCAGTACTTC. Amino acid sequence: CASSYSPGLAGGETQYF.

A note on this clonotype: One junction end does not reproduce the germline sequence, and a read error may be involved. The chain uses TRBV3-1 and TRBJ2-4; perhaps D is TRBD1 or TRBD2 (5 bases each). This CDR3 is built from 11 residues. CDR1 and CDR2 from the germline V gene are LGHDT and YNNKEL (reference sequence). Here the CDR3 reads CASLGRDVISF. The CDR3 DNA reads TGTGCCAGCCTTGGTCGGGACGTGATCTCTTTC.